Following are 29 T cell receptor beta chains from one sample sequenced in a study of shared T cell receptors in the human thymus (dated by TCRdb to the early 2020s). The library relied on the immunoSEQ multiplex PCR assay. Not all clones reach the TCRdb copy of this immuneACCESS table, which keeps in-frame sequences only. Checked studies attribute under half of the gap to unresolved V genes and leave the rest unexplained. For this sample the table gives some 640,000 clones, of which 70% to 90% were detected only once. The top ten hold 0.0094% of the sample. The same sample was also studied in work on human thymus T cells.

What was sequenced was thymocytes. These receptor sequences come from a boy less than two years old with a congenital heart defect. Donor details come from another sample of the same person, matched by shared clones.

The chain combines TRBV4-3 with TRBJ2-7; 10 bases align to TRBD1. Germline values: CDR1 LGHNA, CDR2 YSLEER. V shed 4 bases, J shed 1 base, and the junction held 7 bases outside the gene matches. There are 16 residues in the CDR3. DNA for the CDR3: TGCGCCAGCAGCCCCCGGGGGGGACAGGGGTCCTACGAGCAGTACTTC. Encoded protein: CASSPRGGQGSYEQYF.

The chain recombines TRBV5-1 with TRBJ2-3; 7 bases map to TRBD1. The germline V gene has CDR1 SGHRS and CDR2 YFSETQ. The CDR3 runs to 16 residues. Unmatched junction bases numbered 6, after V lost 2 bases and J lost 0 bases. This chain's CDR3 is CASSLTQGLSTDTQYF. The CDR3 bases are TGCGCCAGCAGCTTAACACAGGGGCTGAGCACAGATACGCAGTATTTT.

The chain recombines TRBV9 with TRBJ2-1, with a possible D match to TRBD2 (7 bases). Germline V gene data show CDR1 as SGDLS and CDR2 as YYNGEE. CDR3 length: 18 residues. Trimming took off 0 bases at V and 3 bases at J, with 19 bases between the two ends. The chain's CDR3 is CASSVVPLGAGHYNEQFF. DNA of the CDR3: TGTGCCAGCAGCGTAGTACCCCTTGGAGCGGGACACTACAATGAGCAGTTCTTC.

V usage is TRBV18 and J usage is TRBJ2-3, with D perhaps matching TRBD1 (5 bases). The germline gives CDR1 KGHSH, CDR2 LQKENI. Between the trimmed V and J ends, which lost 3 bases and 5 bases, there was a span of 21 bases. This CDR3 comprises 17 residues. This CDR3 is CASSPLPATRRGDTQYF. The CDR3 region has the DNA TGTGCCAGCTCACCCCTCCCGGCTACCAGAAGGGGAGATACGCAGTATTTT.

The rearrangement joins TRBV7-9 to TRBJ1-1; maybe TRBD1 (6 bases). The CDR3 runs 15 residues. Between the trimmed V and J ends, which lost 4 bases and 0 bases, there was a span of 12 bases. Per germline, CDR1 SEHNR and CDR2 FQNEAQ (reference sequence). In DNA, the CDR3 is TGTGCCAGCAGCTCTAGTGGGGGCGTGAACACTGAAGCTTTCTTT. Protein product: CASSSSGGVNTEAFF.

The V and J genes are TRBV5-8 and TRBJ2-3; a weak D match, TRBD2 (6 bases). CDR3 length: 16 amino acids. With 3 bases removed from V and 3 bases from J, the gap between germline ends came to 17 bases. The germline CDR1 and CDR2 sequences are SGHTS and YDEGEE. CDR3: CASSSLKHGGTDTQYF. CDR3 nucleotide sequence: TGTGCCAGCAGCTCCTTAAAACATGGGGGGACAGATACGCAGTATTTT.

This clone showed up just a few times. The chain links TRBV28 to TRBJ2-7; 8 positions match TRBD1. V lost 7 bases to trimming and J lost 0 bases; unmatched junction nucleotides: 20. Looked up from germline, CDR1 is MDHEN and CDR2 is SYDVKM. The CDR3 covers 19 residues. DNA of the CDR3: TGTGCCAGCACCCTAGGGCAGGGTGTCCGGCAGGGGGCCTCCTACGAGCAGTACTTC. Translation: CASTLGQGVRQGASYEQYF.

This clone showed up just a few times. Here the CDR3 reads CAWSEIDCGRGHTEAFF. The CDR3 DNA is TGTGCCTGGAGTGAGATTGACTGTGGCAGGGGCCACACTGAAGCTTTCTTT. This chain links TRBV30 with TRBJ1-1; D is possibly TRBD1 (6 bases). The V gene's germline CDR1 is GTSNPN and CDR2 SVGIG (reference sequence). This CDR3 contains 17 residues. Trimming cost V 1 base and J 3 bases, with 21 bases left between them.

The CDR3 sequence is CASSPNRDSLYEQYF. Written as DNA, the CDR3 is TGTGCCAGCAGTCCAAACCGGGACAGCCTCTACGAGCAGTACTTC. The V call is TRBV11-3, the J call TRBJ2-7, with TRBD1 matching 7 bases. Germline CDR1 SGHNT, CDR2 YENEEA. This CDR3 has 15 amino acids. The ends lost 6 bases at V and 3 bases at J; junction bases unmatched: 11.

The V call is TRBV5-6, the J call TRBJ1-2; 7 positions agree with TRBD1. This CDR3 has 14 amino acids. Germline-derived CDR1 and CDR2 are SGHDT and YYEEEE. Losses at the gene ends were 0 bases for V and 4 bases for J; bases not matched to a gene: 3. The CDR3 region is CASSLDSGGYGYTF. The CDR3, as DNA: TGTGCCAGCAGCTTGGATTCAGGGGGCTATGGCTACACCTTC.

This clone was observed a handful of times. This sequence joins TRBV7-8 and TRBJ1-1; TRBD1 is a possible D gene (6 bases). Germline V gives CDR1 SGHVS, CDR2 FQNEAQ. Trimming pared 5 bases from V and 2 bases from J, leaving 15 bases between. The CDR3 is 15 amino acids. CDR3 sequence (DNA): TGTGCCAGCAGCCGAACCCCACAGGGAAACACTGAAGCTTTCTTT. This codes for CASSRTPQGNTEAFF. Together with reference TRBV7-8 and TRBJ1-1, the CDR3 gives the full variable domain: GAGVSQSPRYKVAKRGQDVALRCDPISGHVSLFWYQQALGQGPEFLTYFQNEAQLDKSGLPSDRFFAERPEGSVSTLKIQRTQQEDSAVYLCASSRTPQGNTEAFFGQGTRLTVV.

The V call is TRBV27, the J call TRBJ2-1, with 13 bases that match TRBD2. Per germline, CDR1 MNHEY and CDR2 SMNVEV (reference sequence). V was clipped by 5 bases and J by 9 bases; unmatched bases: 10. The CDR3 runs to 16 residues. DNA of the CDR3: TGTGCCAGCAGTCCCGGACTAGCGGGAGTTGAGTGTGAGCAGTTCTTC. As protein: CASSPGLAGVECEQFF.

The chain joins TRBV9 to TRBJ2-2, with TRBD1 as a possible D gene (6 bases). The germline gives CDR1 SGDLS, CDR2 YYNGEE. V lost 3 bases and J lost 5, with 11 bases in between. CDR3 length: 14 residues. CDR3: CASSDKGVTGELFF. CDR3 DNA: TGTGCCAGCAGCGACAAGGGGGTAACCGGGGAGCTGTTTTTT.

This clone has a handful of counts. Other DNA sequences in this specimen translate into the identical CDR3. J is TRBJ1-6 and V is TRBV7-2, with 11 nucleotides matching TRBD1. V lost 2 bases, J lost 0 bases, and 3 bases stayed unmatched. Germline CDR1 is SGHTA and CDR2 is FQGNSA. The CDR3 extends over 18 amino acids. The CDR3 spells CASSLRDRGDSYNSPLHF. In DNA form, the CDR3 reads TGTGCCAGCAGCTTACGGGACAGGGGGGACTCCTATAATTCACCCCTCCACTTT.

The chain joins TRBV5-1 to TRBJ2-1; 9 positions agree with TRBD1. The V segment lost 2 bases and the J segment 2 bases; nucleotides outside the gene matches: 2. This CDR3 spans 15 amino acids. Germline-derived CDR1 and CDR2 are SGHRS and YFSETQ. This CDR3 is CASSFRDRAYNEQFF. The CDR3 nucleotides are TGCGCCAGCAGCTTCCGGGACAGGGCCTACAATGAGCAGTTCTTC.

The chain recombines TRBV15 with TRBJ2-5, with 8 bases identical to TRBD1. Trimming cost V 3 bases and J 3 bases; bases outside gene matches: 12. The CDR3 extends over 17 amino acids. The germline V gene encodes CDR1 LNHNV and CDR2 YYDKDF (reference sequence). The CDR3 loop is CATSSQQDRVVKETQYF. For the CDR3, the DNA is TGTGCCACCAGCAGTCAACAGGACAGGGTCGTCAAAGAGACCCAGTACTTC.

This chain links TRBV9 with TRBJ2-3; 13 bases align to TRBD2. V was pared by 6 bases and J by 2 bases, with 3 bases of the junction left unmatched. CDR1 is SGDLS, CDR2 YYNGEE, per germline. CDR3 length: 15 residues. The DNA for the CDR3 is TGTGCCAGCAACGGACTAGCGGGGGACACAGATACGCAGTATTTT. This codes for CASNGLAGDTDTQYF.

DNA for the CDR3: TGTGCCTGGAGTCCCCCTCCGGGACAGGGTCTTTTAGCAACTAATGAAAAACTGTTTTTT. Translated, it gives CAWSPPPGQGLLATNEKLFF. The chain links TRBV30 to TRBJ1-4, with 9 bases identical to TRBD1. The CDR3 has 20 residues. CDR1 and CDR2 (germline): GTSNPN, SVGIG (reference sequence). The V and J ends lost 2 bases and 0 bases, in that order; junction bases with no gene match: 16.

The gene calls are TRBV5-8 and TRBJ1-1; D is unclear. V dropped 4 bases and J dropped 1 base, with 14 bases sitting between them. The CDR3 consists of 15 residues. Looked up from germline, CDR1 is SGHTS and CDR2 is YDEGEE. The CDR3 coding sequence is TGTGCCAGCAGCCTCCCAGGCAGCCCGAACACTGAAGCTTTCTTT. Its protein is CASSLPGSPNTEAFF. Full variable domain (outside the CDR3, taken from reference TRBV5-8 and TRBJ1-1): EAGVTQSPTHLIKTRGQQATLRCSPISGHTSVYWYQQALGLGLQFLLWYDEGEERNRGNFPPRFSGRQFPNYSSELNVNALELEDSALYLCASSLPGSPNTEAFFGQGTRLTVV.

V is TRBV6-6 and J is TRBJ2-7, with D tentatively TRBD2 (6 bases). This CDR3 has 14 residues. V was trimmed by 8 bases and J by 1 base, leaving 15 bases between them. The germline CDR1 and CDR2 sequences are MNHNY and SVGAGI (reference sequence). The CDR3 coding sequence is TGTGCCAGCTCTAAATCGGGGGATTCCTACGAGCAGTACTTC. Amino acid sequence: CASSKSGDSYEQYF.

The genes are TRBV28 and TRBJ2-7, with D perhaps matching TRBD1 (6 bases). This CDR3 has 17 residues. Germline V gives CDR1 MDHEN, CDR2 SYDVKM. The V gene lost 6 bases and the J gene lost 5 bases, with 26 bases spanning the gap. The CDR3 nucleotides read TGTGCCAGCAGCCGGAAATTCAAGACAGGTAGACTCGACGAGCAGTACTTC. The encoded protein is CASSRKFKTGRLDEQYF.

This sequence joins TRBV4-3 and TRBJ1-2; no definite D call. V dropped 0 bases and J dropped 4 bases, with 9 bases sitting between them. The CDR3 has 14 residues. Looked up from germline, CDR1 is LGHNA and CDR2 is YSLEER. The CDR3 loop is CASSQEQEFYGYTF. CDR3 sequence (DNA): TGCGCCAGCAGCCAAGAACAAGAATTCTATGGCTACACCTTC.

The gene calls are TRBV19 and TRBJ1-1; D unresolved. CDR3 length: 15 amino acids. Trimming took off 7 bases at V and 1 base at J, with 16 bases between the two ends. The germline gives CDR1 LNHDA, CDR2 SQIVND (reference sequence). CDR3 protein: CASNRTEPQNTEAFF. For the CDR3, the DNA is TGTGCCAGTAATAGAACAGAACCTCAGAACACTGAAGCTTTCTTT.

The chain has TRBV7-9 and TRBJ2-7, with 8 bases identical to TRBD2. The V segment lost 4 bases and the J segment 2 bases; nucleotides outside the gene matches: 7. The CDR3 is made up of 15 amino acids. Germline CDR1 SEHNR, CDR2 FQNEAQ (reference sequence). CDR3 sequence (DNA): TGTGCCAGCAGCTCGGGGGGGACGTTGGCCTACGAGCAGTACTTC. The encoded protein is CASSSGGTLAYEQYF. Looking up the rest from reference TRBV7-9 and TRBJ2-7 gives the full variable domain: DTGVSQNPRHKITKRGQNVTFRCDPISEHNRLYWYRQTLGQGPEFLTYFQNEAQLEKSRLLSDRFSAERPKGSFSTLEIQRTEQGDSAMYLCASSSGGTLAYEQYFGPGTRLTVT.

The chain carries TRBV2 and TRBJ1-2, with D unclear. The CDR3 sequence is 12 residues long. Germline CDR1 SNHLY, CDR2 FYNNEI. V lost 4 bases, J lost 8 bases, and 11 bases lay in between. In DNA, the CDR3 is TGTGCCAGCAGTGTCGGGAGAGGAGGCTACACCTTC. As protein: CASSVGRGGYTF. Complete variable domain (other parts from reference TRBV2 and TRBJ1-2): EPEVTQTPSHQVTQMGQEVILRCVPISNHLYFYWYRQILGQKVEFLVSFYNNEISEKSEIFDDQFSVERPDGSNFTLKIRSTKLEDSAMYFCASSVGRGGYTFGSGTRLTVV.

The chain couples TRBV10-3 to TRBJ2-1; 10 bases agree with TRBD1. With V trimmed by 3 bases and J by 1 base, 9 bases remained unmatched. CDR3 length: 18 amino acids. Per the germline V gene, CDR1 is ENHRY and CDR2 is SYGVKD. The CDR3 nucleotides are TGTGCCATCAGTGAAGGGGGACAGGGGCTTGGGTCCTACAATGAGCAGTTCTTC. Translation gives CAISEGGQGLGSYNEQFF.

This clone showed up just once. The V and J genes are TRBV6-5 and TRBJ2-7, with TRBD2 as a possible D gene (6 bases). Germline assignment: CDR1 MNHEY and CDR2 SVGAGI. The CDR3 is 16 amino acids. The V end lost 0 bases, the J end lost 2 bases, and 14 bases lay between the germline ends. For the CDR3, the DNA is TGTGCCAGCAGTTACTCTGGCGGCGGGATACCCTACGAGCAGTACTTC. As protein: CASSYSGGGIPYEQYF.

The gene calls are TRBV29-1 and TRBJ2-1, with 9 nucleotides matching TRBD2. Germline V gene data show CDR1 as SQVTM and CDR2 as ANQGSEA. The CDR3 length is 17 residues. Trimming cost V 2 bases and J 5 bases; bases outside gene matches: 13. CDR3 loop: CSVERRGREGRDNEQFF. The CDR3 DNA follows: TGCAGCGTTGAACGTCGGGGGCGGGAGGGCCGCGACAATGAGCAGTTCTTC.

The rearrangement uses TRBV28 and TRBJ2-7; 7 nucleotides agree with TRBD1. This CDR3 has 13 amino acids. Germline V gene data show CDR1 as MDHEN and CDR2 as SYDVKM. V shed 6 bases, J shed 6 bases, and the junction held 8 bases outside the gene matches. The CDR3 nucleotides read TGTGCCAGCAGGTTACCAGACAGGGTCGAGCAGTACTTC. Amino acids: CASRLPDRVEQYF.